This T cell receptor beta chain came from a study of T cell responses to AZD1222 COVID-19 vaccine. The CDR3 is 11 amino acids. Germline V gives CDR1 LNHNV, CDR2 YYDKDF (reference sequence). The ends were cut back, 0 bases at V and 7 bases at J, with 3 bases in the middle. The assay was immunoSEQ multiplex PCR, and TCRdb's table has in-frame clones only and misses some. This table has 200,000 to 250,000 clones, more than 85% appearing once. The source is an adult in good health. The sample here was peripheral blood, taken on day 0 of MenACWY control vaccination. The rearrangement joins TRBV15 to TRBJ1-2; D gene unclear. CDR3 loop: CATSREGGYTF. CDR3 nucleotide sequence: TGTGCCACCAGCAGAGAAGGTGGCTACACCTTC.